The next 11 T cell receptor beta chains were all read from a single sample in a study of control samples from healthy donors and cancer patients. Generated by immunoSEQ multiplex PCR, the TCRdb table keeps only in-frame clones and is missing some. The data hold roughly 20,000 clones, with around 84% observed a single time. Sequencing used PBMCs. The origin of the receptors is a man older than 75 with head and neck cancer.

This clone appeared once. This chain joins TRBV9 and TRBJ1-2; the D gene is possibly TRBD1 (5 bases). V was cut by 3 bases and J by 2 bases, with 14 bases left in between. Germline CDR1 is SGDLS and CDR2 is YYNGEE. CDR3 size: 15 residues. The CDR3 sequence is CASSAGGFENYGYTF. CDR3 in DNA: TGTGCCAGCAGCGCCGGGGGGTTCGAAAACTATGGCTACACCTTC.

The rearrangement links TRBV5-4 to TRBJ1-2; a possible D gene is TRBD1 (5 bases). The CDR3 has 13 residues. Trimming took off 0 bases at V and 10 bases at J, with 13 bases between the two ends. Germline CDR1 and CDR2: SGHNT and YYREEE (reference sequence). CDR3 nucleotide sequence: TGTGCCAGCAGCTTGGGCGGCAGGGAGGTCTACACCTTC. The encoded protein is CASSLGGREVYTF.

The chain uses TRBV28 and TRBJ1-2; D gene ambiguous. V lost 1 base to trimming and J lost 4 bases, with 4 bases between them. This CDR3 region has 12 residues. The germline CDR1 and CDR2 sequences are MDHEN and SYDVKM. The CDR3 is CASSLSGYGYTF. The CDR3 DNA is TGTGCCAGCAGTTTATCCGGCTATGGCTACACCTTC.

This rearrangement joins TRBV12-5 to TRBJ2-7; 7 bases match TRBD2. V lost 0 bases to trimming and J lost 0 bases; unmatched junction nucleotides: 8. Germline V gives CDR1 LGHNT, CDR2 FRNRAP. The CDR3 totals 17 residues. This chain's CDR3 is CASGLVLLAEISYEQYF. The CDR3, as DNA: TGTGCTAGTGGTTTGGTCCTGCTAGCGGAGATCTCCTACGAGCAGTACTTC.

The chain employs TRBV7-3 and TRBJ1-1; D may be TRBD1 (5 bases). From germline, CDR1 is SGHTA and CDR2 FQGTGA. This CDR3 has 14 residues. Trimming stripped 3 bases from V and 4 bases from J, with 12 bases between. The CDR3 DNA is TGTGCCAGCAGCTTGGCGGACGGGGGCACTGAAGCTTTCTTT. It encodes CASSLADGGTEAFF.

The genes are TRBV11-2 and TRBJ1-2; D unresolved. Germline CDR1 and CDR2: SGHAT and FQNNGV. V was clipped by 5 bases and J by 8 bases, with 12 bases between them. The CDR3 extends over 12 amino acids. The CDR3, as DNA: TGTGCCAGCAGCCCCGGATCGTGGGGCTACACCTTC. Translated: CASSPGSWGYTF.

The V gene is TRBV6-6, the J gene TRBJ1-4, with D unclear. The CDR3 has 12 residues. The germline CDR1 and CDR2 sequences are MNHNY and SVGAGI (reference sequence). Trimming pared 2 bases from V and 7 bases from J, leaving 5 bases between. The CDR3 spells CASSYTREKLFF. CDR3 coding DNA: TGTGCCAGCAGTTACACCCGTGAAAAACTGTTTTTT.

The chain has TRBV27 and TRBJ2-1; a possible D gene is TRBD1 (5 bases). Germline loops: CDR1 MNHEY, CDR2 SMNVEV (reference sequence). The CDR3 is 14 amino acids. V was clipped by 2 bases and J by 12 bases, with 17 bases between them. The CDR3 nucleotides are TGTGCCAGCAGTTTACTCCCCCCGACAGTGGGGCAGTTCTTC. Protein product: CASSLLPPTVGQFF.

V usage is TRBV2 and J usage is TRBJ2-5, with D unresolved. The CDR3 is 13 amino acids. Germline V CDR1 and CDR2: SNHLY, FYNNEI. Trimming left V 3 bases short and J 10 bases short, with 15 bases between. The DNA of the CDR3 is TGTGCCAGCAGTGATGAGGCCTTTCGAGACCAGTACTTC. Translating it yields CASSDEAFRDQYF.

Only one count was recorded for this clone. The chain recombines TRBV19 with TRBJ2-5, with D tentatively TRBD2 (5 bases). CDR1 LNHDA and CDR2 SQIVND come from the germline V gene (reference sequence). The CDR3 contains 16 residues. Trimming cost V 1 base and J 5 bases, with 17 bases left between them. CDR3 sequence reads: CASSIGGQAPMETQYF. In nucleotides, the CDR3 is TGTGCCAGTAGTATAGGAGGGCAGGCCCCCATGGAGACCCAGTACTTC.

In its sample, this clone was seen a few times. The rearrangement joins TRBV7-9 to TRBJ2-3, with 14 nucleotides matching TRBD2. The V segment lost 5 bases and the J segment 2 bases; nucleotides outside the gene matches: 9. The CDR3 runs to 18 residues. Germline lookup yields CDR1 SEHNR and CDR2 FQNEAQ (reference sequence). CDR3 coding DNA: TGTGCCAGCAGCCCCAAAGGGACTAGCGGGGGTTCCACAGATACGCAGTATTTT. This gives the protein CASSPKGTSGGSTDTQYF.